These 11 T cell receptor beta chains were sequenced from one sample in a study of CD8+CD57+ T cells in acquired aplastic anemia. TCR beta VDJ combinations and CDR3 sequences were profiled from genomic DNA. TCRdb re-analysed the reads in MiXCR, keeping a single row per CDR3 protein. The sample shows 150,000 to 200,000 distinct CDR3 sequences, about 48% of them seen only once. Sequencing input: sorted CD4+, CD8+, or CD8+CD57+ T cells (not recorded which) from PBMCs. These receptors all stem from a human donor in good health.

This clonotype was recorded at least ten times. This chain joins TRBV19 and TRBJ1-1, with unresolved D. The CDR3 loop spans 13 amino acids. The V and J ends lost 5 bases and 0 bases respectively, with 7 bases between them. CDR1 is LNHDA, CDR2 SQIVND, per germline (reference sequence). CDR3 bases: TGTGCCAGTAGTGTACGACTGAACACTGAAGCTTTCTTT. This codes for CASSVRLNTEAFF.

V gene TRBV20-1 combines with J gene TRBJ1-3; D not resolved. V lost 2 bases to trimming and J lost 0 bases, with 5 bases between them. The CDR3 has 13 residues. Looked up from germline, CDR1 is DFQATT and CDR2 is SNEGSKA (reference sequence). CDR3 amino acids: CSARPPSGNTIYF. The CDR3 coding sequence is TGCAGTGCTAGACCCCCCTCTGGAAACACCATATATTTT.

This clonotype was counted at least ten times. This sequence joins TRBV5-1 and TRBJ2-3; 10 bases match TRBD2. J lost 4 bases, V lost 6 bases, and 14 bases had no gene match. The CDR3 covers 17 residues. Germline-derived CDR1 and CDR2 are SGHRS and YFSETQ. The CDR3 DNA follows: TGCGCCAGCACCGGGGCCCCACTAGCGGGACCGGCAGATACGCAGTATTTT. Protein: CASTGAPLAGPADTQYF.

This clonotype was counted a single time. The J gene is TRBJ2-3, the V gene TRBV29-1; TRBD1 aligns across 8 bases. V lost 5 bases, J lost 2 bases, and 3 bases stayed unmatched. Per the germline V gene, CDR1 is SQVTM and CDR2 is ANQGSEA. The length of the CDR3 is 13 residues. CDR3: CSVWDRLTDTQYF. CDR3 in DNA: TGCAGCGTTTGGGACAGGCTCACAGATACGCAGTATTTT.

The CDR3 nucleotides read TGTGCCATCAGTGAGAGGGGCGAAAACGAGCAGTACTTC. As protein: CAISERGENEQYF. V gene TRBV10-3 combines with J gene TRBJ2-7, with D perhaps TRBD1 (5 bases). This CDR3 is built from 13 residues. The V end lost 2 bases, the J end lost 5 bases, and 10 bases lay between the germline ends. Germline V gene lookup returns CDR1 ENHRY and CDR2 SYGVKD.

Note on this clonotype: An end of the junction does not agree with germline; a read error may underlie this. The V and J genes are TRBV25-1 and TRBJ2-7, with 7 bases aligning to TRBD2. Germline loops: CDR1 MGHDK, CDR2 SYGVNS. This CDR3 has 17 amino acids. DNA of the CDR3: TGTGCCATCAGTCTTTCGCCGGGCCGGGAGGACCCCTACGAGCAGTACTTC. This translates into CAISLSPGREDPYEQYF.

This clonotype turned up a few times. J is TRBJ2-1 and V is TRBV28, with 7 positions matching TRBD1. This CDR3 region has 12 residues. The germline V gene has CDR1 MDHEN and CDR2 SYDVKM. V lost 1 base and J lost 12; bases outside the gene matches: 3. The CDR3 DNA reads as TGTGCCAGCAGTTTATCCCAGGGGGTGCAGTTCTTC. It specifies CASSLSQGVQFF.

In its sample, this clonotype was seen many times. The chain has TRBV19 and TRBJ1-6; 9 positions agree with TRBD1. Germline-derived CDR1 and CDR2 are LNHDA and SQIVND (reference sequence). The length of the CDR3 is 13 residues. The ends lost 9 bases at V and 10 bases at J; junction bases unmatched: 7. CDR3 bases: TGTGCCAGCCGGGGACAGGGCGGGTCACCCCTCCACTTT. This translates into CASRGQGGSPLHF.

Here the CDR3 DNA reads TGTGCCAGCAGTGATCAGAAGGGCTATGGCTACACCTTC. Residues: CASSDQKGYGYTF. The genes are TRBV6-1 and TRBJ1-2, with D uncertain. CDR1 and CDR2 (germline): MNHNS, SASEGT. The V gene lost 3 bases and the J gene lost 4 bases, with 9 bases spanning the gap. The CDR3 covers 13 residues.

This clonotype appeared many times. The rearrangement uses TRBV11-1 and TRBJ1-2; D perhaps matches TRBD1 (6 bases). V gave up 0 bases and J gave up 8 bases, with 13 bases separating them. CDR3 length: 14 residues. Germline values: CDR1 SGHAT, CDR2 FQDESV (reference sequence). The CDR3: CASSLAGATGGYTF. The CDR3 nucleotides read TGTGCCAGCAGCTTAGCGGGGGCGACGGGAGGCTACACCTTC.

This clonotype was observed at least ten times. The rearrangement joins TRBV5-4 to TRBJ2-3; 12 nucleotides align to TRBD2. Trimming cost V 2 bases and J 5 bases; bases outside gene matches: 9. The length of the CDR3 is 17 residues. Germline CDR1 SGHNT, CDR2 YYREEE (reference sequence). In DNA, the CDR3 is TGTGCCAGCAGCTTTCAACTAGCGGGAGGCCCAGGAGATACGCAGTATTTT. Translated: CASSFQLAGGPGDTQYF. Full variable domain (outside the CDR3, taken from reference TRBV5-4 and TRBJ2-3): ETGVTQSPTHLIKTRGQQVTLRCSSQSGHNTVSWYQQALGQGPQFIFQYYREEENGRGNFPPRFSGLQFPNYSSELNVNALELDDSALYLCASSFQLAGGPGDTQYFGPGTRLTVL.